This paragraph covers one T cell receptor (beta chain) sequence. The data belong to a study of blood T cell repertoires in COVID-19. Looking at the study overall: Samples of COVID-19 (acute and convalescent) were obtained from the United States, Italy and Spain. PBMCs, B-cell-depleted T cells, or T cells were the source of the cDNA or gDNA that made up the material.

In the original processing: Reference gene primer amplification gave estimated nucleated cell counts. Assay: immunoSEQ multiplex PCR; the TCRdb copy retains only in-frame clones and omits some. V and J calls and clone size are given by that table; D and trimming were obtained from the DNA. Of roughly 100,000 clones detected, around nine tenths appear once; the ten largest clones hold roughly 5%. This CDR3 is 13 amino acids long. V was trimmed by 8 bases and J by 1 base, leaving 11 bases between them. CDR1 ENHRY and CDR2 SYGVKD come from the germline V gene. Sequencing was done on a sample of peripheral blood. This clonotype was obtained from a human donor in a cohort sampled during active COVID-19. The V gene is TRBV10-3, the J gene TRBJ1-1; the D is unclear. DNA of the CDR3: TGTGCCATCGGACTCACAGAGAACACTGAAGCTTTCTTT. Protein: CAIGLTENTEAFF.